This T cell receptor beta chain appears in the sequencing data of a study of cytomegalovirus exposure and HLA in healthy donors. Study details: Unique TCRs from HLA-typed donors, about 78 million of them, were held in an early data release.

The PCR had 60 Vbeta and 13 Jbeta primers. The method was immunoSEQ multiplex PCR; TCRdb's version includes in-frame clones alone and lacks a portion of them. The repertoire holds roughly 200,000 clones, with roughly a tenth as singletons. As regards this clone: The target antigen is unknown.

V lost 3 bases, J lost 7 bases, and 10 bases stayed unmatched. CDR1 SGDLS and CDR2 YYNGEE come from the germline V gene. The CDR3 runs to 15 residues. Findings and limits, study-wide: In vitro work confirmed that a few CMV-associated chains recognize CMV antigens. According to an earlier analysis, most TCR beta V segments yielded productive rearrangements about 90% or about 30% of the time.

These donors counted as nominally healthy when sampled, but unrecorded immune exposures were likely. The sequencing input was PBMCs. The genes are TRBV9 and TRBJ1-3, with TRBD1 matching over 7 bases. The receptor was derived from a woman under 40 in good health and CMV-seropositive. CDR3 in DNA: TGTGCCAGCAGCGGAGGGGACAGCCCGGCGAACACCATATATTTT. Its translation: CASSGGDSPANTIYF.